The TCR beta chain described here comes from a study of regulatory T cells in long-lasting Graves disease. At least ten counts were recorded for this clonotype. Because it lacks the conserved phenylalanine or tryptophan at the end, this CDR3 is likely a read error. Both iRepertoire HTBI primers and Arm-PCR of CDR3 regions were used to build the TCR beta libraries. MiXCR was run by TCRdb on the multiplex PCR reads, yielding one entry per CDR3 protein. Of 410,000 or so distinct CDR3 sequences in the sample, 15% were seen once. V lost 5 bases to trimming and J lost 0 bases; unmatched junction nucleotides: 4. The CDR3 runs to 16 residues. The germline V gene encodes CDR1 SGHNT and CDR2 YENEEA. Time point here: newly diagnosed GD, antithyroid drugs for less than 3 months. The TCR library was made from RNA extracted from PBMCs. This sample also appeared in a second study, on T cells in Graves' hyperthyroidism and ophthalmopathy. That study adds: Orbital computed tomography and thyroid ultrasound, together with serum TRAb and thyroxine and clinical symptoms, were used for diagnoses.

This rearrangement joins TRBV11-3 to TRBJ2-1; 10 bases align to TRBD2. The sequenced sample was peripheral blood mononuclear cells (PBMCs), obtained at new diagnosis, from a patient treated with antithyroid drugs. This TCR derives from a woman aged 25 to 39 with Graves disease. The CDR3 reads CASSRTSGLSYNEQFL. CDR3 coding DNA: TGTGCCAGCAGCCGGACTAGCGGCCTCTCCTACAATGAGCAGTTCCTC.